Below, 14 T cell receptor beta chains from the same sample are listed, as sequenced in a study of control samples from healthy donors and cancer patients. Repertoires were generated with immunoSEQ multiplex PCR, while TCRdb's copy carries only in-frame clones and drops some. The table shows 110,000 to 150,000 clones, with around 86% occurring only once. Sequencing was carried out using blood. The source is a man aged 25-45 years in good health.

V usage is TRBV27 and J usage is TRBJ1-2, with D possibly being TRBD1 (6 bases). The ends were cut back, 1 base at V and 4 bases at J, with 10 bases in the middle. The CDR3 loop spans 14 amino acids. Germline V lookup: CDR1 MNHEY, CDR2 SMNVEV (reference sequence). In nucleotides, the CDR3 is TGTGCCAGCAGTTTATTTAGAGGGGGCTATGGCTACACCTTC. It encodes CASSLFRGGYGYTF.

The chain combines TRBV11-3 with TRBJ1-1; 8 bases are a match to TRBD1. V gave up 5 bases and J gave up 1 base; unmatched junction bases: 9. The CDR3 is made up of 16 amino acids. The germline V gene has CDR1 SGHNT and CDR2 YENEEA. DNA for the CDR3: TGTGCCAGCAGCGAAGGACAGGGAGGGGGGAACACTGAAGCTTTCTTT. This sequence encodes CASSEGQGGGNTEAFF.

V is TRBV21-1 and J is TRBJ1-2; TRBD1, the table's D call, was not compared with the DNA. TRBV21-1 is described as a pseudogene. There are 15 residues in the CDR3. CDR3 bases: TGTGCCAGCAGCAAAGGGGCAGGGCCAATCTATGGCTACACCTTC. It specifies CASSKGAGPIYGYTF.

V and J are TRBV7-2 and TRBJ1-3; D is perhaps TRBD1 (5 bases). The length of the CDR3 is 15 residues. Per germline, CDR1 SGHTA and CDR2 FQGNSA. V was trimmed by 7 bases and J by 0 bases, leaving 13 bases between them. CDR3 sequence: CASTPGGASGNTIYF. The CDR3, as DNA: TGTGCCAGCACCCCTGGCGGGGCCTCTGGAAACACCATATATTTT.

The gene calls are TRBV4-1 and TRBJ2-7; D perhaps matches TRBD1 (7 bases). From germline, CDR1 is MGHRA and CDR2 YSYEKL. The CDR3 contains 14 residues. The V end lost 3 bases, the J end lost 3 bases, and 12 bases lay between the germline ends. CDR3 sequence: CASSQQGGGYEQYF. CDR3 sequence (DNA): TGCGCCAGCAGCCAGCAGGGGGGCGGCTACGAGCAGTACTTC.

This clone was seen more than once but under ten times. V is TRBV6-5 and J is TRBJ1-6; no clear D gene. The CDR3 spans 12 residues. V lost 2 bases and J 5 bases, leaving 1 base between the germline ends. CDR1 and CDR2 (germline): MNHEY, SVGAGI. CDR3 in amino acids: CASSYNNSPLHF. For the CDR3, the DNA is TGTGCCAGCAGTTACAATAATTCACCCCTCCACTTT.

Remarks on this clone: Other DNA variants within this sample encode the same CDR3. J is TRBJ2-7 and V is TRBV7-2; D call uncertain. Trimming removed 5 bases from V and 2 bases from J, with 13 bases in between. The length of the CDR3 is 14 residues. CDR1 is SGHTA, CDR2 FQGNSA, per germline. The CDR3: CASSPPGLAYEQYF. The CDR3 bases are TGTGCCAGCAGCCCTCCGGGTCTAGCCTACGAGCAGTACTTC.

The CDR3 reads CASSLRSGRNYGYTF. The CDR3 nucleotides are TGTGCCAGCAGCTTAAGGTCAGGGAGGAACTATGGCTACACCTTC. The chain employs TRBV7-9 and TRBJ1-2, with TRBD1 as a possible D gene (5 bases). CDR1 SEHNR and CDR2 FQNEAQ come from the germline V gene (reference sequence). This CDR3 contains 15 residues. Deletions cut 2 bases from V and 2 bases from J, with 12 bases between.

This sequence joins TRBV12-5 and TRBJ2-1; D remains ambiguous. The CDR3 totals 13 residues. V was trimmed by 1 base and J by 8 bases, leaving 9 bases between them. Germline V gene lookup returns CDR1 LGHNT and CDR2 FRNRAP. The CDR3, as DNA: TGTGCTAGTGGTTTGGGTTCCGGCCATGAGCAGTTCTTC. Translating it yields CASGLGSGHEQFF.

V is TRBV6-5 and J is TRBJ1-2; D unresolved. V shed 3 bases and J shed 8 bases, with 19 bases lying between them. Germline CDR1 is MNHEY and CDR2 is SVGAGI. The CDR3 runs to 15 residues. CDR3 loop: CASSYEDKPMGGYTF. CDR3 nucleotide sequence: TGTGCCAGCAGTTATGAAGACAAACCCATGGGGGGCTACACCTTC.

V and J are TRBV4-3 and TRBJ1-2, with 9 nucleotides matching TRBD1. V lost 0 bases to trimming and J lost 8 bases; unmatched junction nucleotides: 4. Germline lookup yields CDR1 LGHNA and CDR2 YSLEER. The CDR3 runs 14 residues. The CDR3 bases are TGCGCCAGCAGCCAAGATCGGGACAGGGTCGGCTACACCTTC. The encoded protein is CASSQDRDRVGYTF.

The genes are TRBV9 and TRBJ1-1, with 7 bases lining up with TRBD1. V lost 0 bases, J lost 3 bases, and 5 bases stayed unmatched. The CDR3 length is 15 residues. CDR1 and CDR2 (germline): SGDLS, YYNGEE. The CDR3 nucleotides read TGTGCCAGCAGCGTAGGAGGGGGCGTGGACACTGAAGCTTTCTTT. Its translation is CASSVGGGVDTEAFF.

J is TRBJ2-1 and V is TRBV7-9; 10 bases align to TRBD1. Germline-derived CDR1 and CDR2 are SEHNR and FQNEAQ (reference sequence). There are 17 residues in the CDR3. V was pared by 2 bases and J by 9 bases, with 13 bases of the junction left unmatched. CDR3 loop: CASSLYYSRQGALEQFF. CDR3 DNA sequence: TGTGCCAGCAGCTTATACTATTCCCGACAGGGGGCACTTGAGCAGTTCTTC.

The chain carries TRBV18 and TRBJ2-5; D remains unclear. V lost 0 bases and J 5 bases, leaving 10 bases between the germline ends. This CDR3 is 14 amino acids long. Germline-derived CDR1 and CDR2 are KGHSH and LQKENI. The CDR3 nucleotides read TGTGCCAGCTCACCACCGGGTATTGGGGAGACCCAGTACTTC. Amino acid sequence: CASSPPGIGETQYF.